These T cell receptor beta chains were read from a single sample in a study of read filtering for tumor transcriptome and immune sequencing. TCRdb analysed the reads with MiXCR anew, one entry per CDR3 protein. In the table there are fewer than 150,000 distinct CDR3 sequences, over 10% of which are singletons. Sequencing was done on a sample of a population of CD138-negative cells sorted from bone marrow. These receptors originate from a donor aged 40 or older with multiple myeloma. Both conserved end residues are part of each CDR3. A D gene is named only where the DNA matches it firmly. Size is omitted from some rows. Given values are once, few, many or a class for expanded clones.

V: TRBV6-2/TRBV6-3; J: TRBJ1-1; size: many; D: NA; DNA: TGTGCCAGCACCGAAGTCAATATGAACACTGAAGCTTTCTTT; CDR3: CASTEVNMNTEAFF
V: TRBV5-1; J: TRBJ2-3; size: many; D: NA; DNA: TGCGCCAGCAGCCCGGAAAGGGGGGGAGTCACAGATACGCAGTATTTT; CDR3: CASSPERGGVTDTQYF
V: TRBV19; J: TRBJ2-3; size: few; D: NA; DNA: TGTGCCAGTACCTCGGGAGAAGTTTCAGATACGCAGTATTTT; CDR3: CASTSGEVSDTQYF
V: TRBV7-9; J: TRBJ2-1; size: many; D: TRBD2; DNA: TGTGCCAGCAGCTCTATAGCGGGGGTCCAATACAATGAGCAGTTCTTC; CDR3: CASSSIAGVQYNEQFF
V: TRBV2; J: TRBJ1-2; size: few; D: TRBD1; DNA: TGTGCCAGCGTCCCAAGGGCCCTGACAGGGAAGGATGGCTACACCTTC; CDR3: CASVPRALTGKDGYTF
V: TRBV20-1; J: TRBJ2-5; size: many; D: TRBD2; DNA: TGCAGTGCCCCGACTAGCGGGAGGGCCCCAGAGACCCAGTACTTC; CDR3: CSAPTSGRAPETQYF
V: TRBV5-4; J: TRBJ2-5; size: few; D: TRBD2; DNA: TGTGCCAGCAGCCCCGCCGGGGGGCGGGGGGGCCTACAGACCCAGTACTTC; CDR3: CASSPAGGRGGLQTQYF
V: TRBV7-3; J: TRBJ2-1; size: many; D: TRBD1; DNA: TGTGCCAGCAGCTTCTATACTGACAGGGACAGTGAGCAGTTCTTC; CDR3: CASSFYTDRDSEQFF
V: TRBV7-9; J: TRBJ2-3; size: many; D: NA; DNA: TGTGCCAGCAGCTTAGTCGGGTATACGCAGTATTTT; CDR3: CASSLVGYTQYF
V: TRBV4-1; J: TRBJ1-4; size: many; D: NA; DNA: TGCGCCAGCAGCCAAGAAGGTAGAACAGACACTAATGAAAAACTGTTTTTT; CDR3: CASSQEGRTDTNEKLFF
V: TRBV2; J: TRBJ2-2; size: few; D: NA; DNA: TGTGCCAGCAGTGTCTTAGGGTTTGGCACCGGGGAGCTGTTTTTT; CDR3: CASSVLGFGTGELFF
V: TRBV6-6; J: TRBJ1-1; size: many; D: NA; DNA: TGTGCCAGCAGGGACAACAGGAACACTGAAGCTTTCTTT; CDR3: CASRDNRNTEAFF
V: TRBV11-2; J: TRBJ2-7; size: NA; D: NA; DNA: TGTGCCAGCAGCTCGACAGGCTACGAGCAGTACTTC; CDR3: CASSSTGYEQYF
V: TRBV11-2; J: TRBJ2-1; size: many; D: TRBD2; DNA: TGTGCCAGCAGCCCCTGGGAGGGTTTGAATGAGCAGTTCTTC; CDR3: CASSPWEGLNEQFF
V: TRBV29-1; J: TRBJ2-5; size: many; D: NA; DNA: TGCAGCGTTGAAGCTGGCGGGGACCAAGAGACCCAGTACTTC; CDR3: CSVEAGGDQETQYF
V: TRBV7-3; J: TRBJ2-1; size: many; D: TRBD1; DNA: TGTGCCAGCAGCTTAGACAGGGAGTTCTACAATGAGCAGTTCTTC; CDR3: CASSLDREFYNEQFF
V: TRBV3-1; J: TRBJ1-5; size: NA; D: TRBD1; DNA: TGTGCCAGCAGCCCCGGGACAGGCAATTTTCAGCCCCAGCATTTT; CDR3: CASSPGTGNFQPQHF
V: TRBV20-1; J: TRBJ1-1; size: many; D: TRBD1; DNA: TGCAGTGCTAGAGATGGGACAGAGAACACTGAAGCTCTCTTT; CDR3: CSARDGTENTEALF
V: TRBV19; J: TRBJ1-4; size: few; D: NA; DNA: TGTGCCAGTAGTATCTCTGACCAGGGCGGTGAAAAACTGTTTTTT; CDR3: CASSISDQGGEKLFF
V: TRBV7-9; J: TRBJ1-3; size: NA; D: NA; DNA: TGTGCCGGCCGGGGTGAAGGAAACACCATATATTTT; CDR3: CAGRGEGNTIYF
V: TRBV11-3; J: TRBJ1-1; size: many; D: NA; DNA: TGTGCCAGCAGCTTAGGTGGGGGCAGTATGAACACTGAAGCTTTCTTT; CDR3: CASSLGGGSMNTEAFF
V: TRBV7-2; J: TRBJ2-3; size: many; D: NA; DNA: TGTGCCAGCAGCTTAGTGGGTAGCAGGACGCAGTATTTT; CDR3: CASSLVGSRTQYF
V: TRBV10-3; J: TRBJ2-2; size: many; D: NA; DNA: TGTGCCAACCGAAAAGACGGGAGGAACACCGGGGAGCTGTTTTTT; CDR3: CANRKDGRNTGELFF
V: TRBV3-1; J: TRBJ2-2; size: few; D: NA; DNA: TGTGCCAGCAGCCAAGTCGGTGGGAGTCGGCCTGGGGAGCCGTTTTTT; CDR3: CASSQVGGSRPGEPFF
V: TRBV20-1; J: TRBJ2-1; size: many; D: NA; DNA: TGCAGTGCTCCAGCGAGTCGGTTCATTTCCAATGAGCAGTTCTTC; CDR3: CSAPASRFISNEQFF
V: TRBV5-1; J: TRBJ2-3; size: many; D: TRBD2; DNA: TGCGCCAGCAGCCCTGAGGGGCGGGAGGGGACAGATACGCAGTATTTT; CDR3: CASSPEGREGTDTQYF
V: TRBV20-1; J: TRBJ1-1; size: many; D: NA; DNA: TGCAGTGCTAGGGGGACCGTCGAAGCTTTCTTT; CDR3: CSARGTVEAFF
V: TRBV25-1; J: TRBJ2-5; size: NA; D: TRBD2; DNA: TGTGCCAGCAGTGAAAGACTAGCGGGGGACCAAGAGACCCAGTACTTC; CDR3: CASSERLAGDQETQYF
V: TRBV19; J: TRBJ2-2; size: few; D: TRBD1; DNA: TGTGCCAGCCACAGGGGAGACGCGAACACCGGGGAGCTGTTTTTT; CDR3: CASHRGDANTGELFF
V: TRBV7-2; J: TRBJ2-2; size: many; D: TRBD2; DNA: TGTGCCAGCAGCTTAGGTTGGGCTAGCGGGTACGCCGGGGAGCTGTTTTTT; CDR3: CASSLGWASGYAGELFF
V: TRBV29-1; J: TRBJ1-1; size: many; D: NA; DNA: TGCAGCTCACTTGGGGGGGCCACAGAAGCTTTCTTT; CDR3: CSSLGGATEAFF
V: TRBV5-1; J: TRBJ1-2; size: NA; D: NA; DNA: TGCGCCAGCAGCTTGGATGGGTTTGTATATGGCTACACCTTC; CDR3: CASSLDGFVYGYTF
V: TRBV19; J: TRBJ2-6; size: few; D: NA; DNA: TGTGCCAGTACCCCAAGGGCACAGCTGAACTCTGGGGCCAACGTCCTGACTTTC; CDR3: CASTPRAQLNSGANVLTF
V: TRBV11-1; J: TRBJ2-3; size: many; D: NA; DNA: TGTGCCAGCAGAGGCGCAGGTACAAGGGGTGAATCAGATACGCAGTATTTT; CDR3: CASRGAGTRGESDTQYF
V: TRBV20-1; J: TRBJ2-3; size: many; D: TRBD2; DNA: TGCAGTGCTTCAGCCCTGGGGGGGACAGATACGCAGTATTTT; CDR3: CSASALGGTDTQYF